This T cell receptor (beta chain) is from a study of memory CD4+ T cells and cytomegalovirus serostatus. CDR3 length: 12 residues. V dropped 3 bases and J dropped 0 bases, with 2 bases sitting between them. Germline loops: CDR1 KGHSH, CDR2 LQKENI. Single viable CD3+CD4+CD8-CD45RO+ cells were sorted as the memory CD4+ T cells. The method was immunoSEQ multiplex PCR; TCRdb's version includes in-frame clones alone and lacks a portion of them. The sample contains some 48,000 clones, just under 80% of which appear only once. The sequencing input was memory CD4+ T cells from blood. This receptor was taken from an adult in good health and CMV-seronegative. The chain joins TRBV18 to TRBJ2-5; D is undetermined. The CDR3 spells CASSPHQETQYF. CDR3 nucleotides: TGTGCCAGCTCACCCCACCAAGAGACCCAGTACTTC. The entire variable domain, with the rest obtained from reference TRBV18 and TRBJ2-5, is as follows: NAGVMQNPRHLVRRRGQEARLRCSPMKGHSHVYWYRQLPEEGLKFMVYLQKENIIDESGMPKERFSAEFPKEGPSILRIQQVVRGDSAAYFCASSPHQETQYFGPGTRLLVL.